This entry features one T cell receptor beta chain sequence. Its antigen is unidentified. Primers for the PCR totalled 60 Vbeta and 13 Jbeta. The data were produced by immunoSEQ multiplex PCR, yet TCRdb's version contains in-frame clones alone and is incomplete. The sample lists approximately 180,000 clones; about 70% were seen once. The data were taken from a study of cytomegalovirus exposure and HLA in healthy donors. Study-wide results and caveats: Most of the TCR beta V segments (in an earlier analysis) were productive either about 87% or about 30% of the time. In all likelihood, a cluster of highly shared sequence variants was a sequencing artifact. Reportedly, a later analysis found an Asian-associated ancestry cluster had fewer N-insertions than the roughly 700-donor mean. Evidence from a later analysis indicated that most CMV-associated TCR beta chains looked HLA-restricted.

The CDR3 runs 12 residues. The V gene's germline CDR1 is SGHRS and CDR2 YFSETQ. Trimming stripped 0 bases from V and 7 bases from J, with 7 bases between. Sequenced input: PBMCs. This sequence was found in a woman aged 30 to 39 in good health and CMV-seronegative. The chain employs TRBV5-1 and TRBJ1-1; the D gene is possibly TRBD1 (5 bases). The CDR3 sequence: CASSLGQGEAFF. For the CDR3, the DNA is TGCGCCAGCAGCTTGGGCCAGGGTGAAGCTTTCTTT.